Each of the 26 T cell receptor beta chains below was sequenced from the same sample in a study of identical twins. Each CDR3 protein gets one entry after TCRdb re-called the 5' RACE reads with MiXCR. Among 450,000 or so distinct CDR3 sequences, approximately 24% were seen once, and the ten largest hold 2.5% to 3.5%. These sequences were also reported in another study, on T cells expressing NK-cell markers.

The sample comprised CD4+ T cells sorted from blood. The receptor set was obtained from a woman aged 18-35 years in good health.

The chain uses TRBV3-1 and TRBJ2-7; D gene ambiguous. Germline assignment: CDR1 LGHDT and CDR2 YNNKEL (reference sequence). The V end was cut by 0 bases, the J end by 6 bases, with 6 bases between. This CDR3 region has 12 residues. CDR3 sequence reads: CASSQERGEQYF. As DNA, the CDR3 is TGTGCCAGCAGCCAAGAACGTGGCGAGCAGTACTTC.

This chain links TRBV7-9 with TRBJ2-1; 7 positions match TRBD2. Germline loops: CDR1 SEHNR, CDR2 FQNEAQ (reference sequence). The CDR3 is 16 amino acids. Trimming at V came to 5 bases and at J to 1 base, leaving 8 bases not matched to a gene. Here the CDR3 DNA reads TGTGCCAGCAGCGCCATGCGGGAGCAATCCTACAATGAGCAGTTCTTC. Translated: CASSAMREQSYNEQFF.

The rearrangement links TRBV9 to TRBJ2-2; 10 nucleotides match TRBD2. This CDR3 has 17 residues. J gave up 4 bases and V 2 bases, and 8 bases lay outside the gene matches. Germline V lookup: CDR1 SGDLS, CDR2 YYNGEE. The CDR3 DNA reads TGTGCCAGCAGCGTGGGGCTAGCGGGAGAGCGCACCGGGGAGCTGTTTTTT. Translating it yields CASSVGLAGERTGELFF. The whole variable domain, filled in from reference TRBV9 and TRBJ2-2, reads DSGVTQTPKHLITATGQRVTLRCSPRSGDLSVYWYQQSLDQGLQFLIQYYNGEERAKGNILERFSAQQFPDLHSELNLSSLELGDSALYFCASSVGLAGERTGELFFGEGSRLTVL.

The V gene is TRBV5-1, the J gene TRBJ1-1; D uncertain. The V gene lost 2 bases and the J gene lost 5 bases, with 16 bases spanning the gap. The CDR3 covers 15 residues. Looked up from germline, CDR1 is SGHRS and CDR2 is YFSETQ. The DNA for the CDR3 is TGCGCCAGCAGCTTAGGCTATGGGGTATGGACTGAAGCTTTCTTT. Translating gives CASSLGYGVWTEAFF. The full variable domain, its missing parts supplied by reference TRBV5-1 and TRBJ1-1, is KAGVTQTPRYLIKTRGQQVTLSCSPISGHRSVSWYQQTPGQGLQFLFEYFSETQRNKGNFPGRFSGRQFSNSRSEMNVSTLELGDSALYLCASSLGYGVWTEAFFGQGTRLTVV.

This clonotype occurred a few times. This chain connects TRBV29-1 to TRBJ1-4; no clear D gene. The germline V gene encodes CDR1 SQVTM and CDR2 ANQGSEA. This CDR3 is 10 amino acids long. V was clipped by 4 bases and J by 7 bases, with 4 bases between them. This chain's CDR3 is CSVGGEKLFF. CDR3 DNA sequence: TGCAGCGTTGGGGGTGAAAAACTGTTTTTT.

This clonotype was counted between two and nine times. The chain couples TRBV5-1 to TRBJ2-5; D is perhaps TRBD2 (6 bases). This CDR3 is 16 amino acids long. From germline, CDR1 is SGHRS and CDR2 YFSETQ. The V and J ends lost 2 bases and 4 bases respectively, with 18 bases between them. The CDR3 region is CASSFGEGGRSETQYF. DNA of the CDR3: TGCGCCAGCAGCTTCGGTGAAGGTGGGAGGTCAGAGACCCAGTACTTC. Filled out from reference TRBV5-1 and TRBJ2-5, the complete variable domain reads KAGVTQTPRYLIKTRGQQVTLSCSPISGHRSVSWYQQTPGQGLQFLFEYFSETQRNKGNFPGRFSGRQFSNSRSEMNVSTLELGDSALYLCASSFGEGGRSETQYFGPGTRLLVL.

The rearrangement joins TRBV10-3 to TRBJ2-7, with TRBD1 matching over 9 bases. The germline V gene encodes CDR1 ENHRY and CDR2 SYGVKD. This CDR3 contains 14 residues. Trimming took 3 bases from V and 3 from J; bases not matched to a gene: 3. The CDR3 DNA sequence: TGTGCCATCAGTGAAGGACAGGGGATCTACGAGCAGTACTTC. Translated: CAISEGQGIYEQYF.

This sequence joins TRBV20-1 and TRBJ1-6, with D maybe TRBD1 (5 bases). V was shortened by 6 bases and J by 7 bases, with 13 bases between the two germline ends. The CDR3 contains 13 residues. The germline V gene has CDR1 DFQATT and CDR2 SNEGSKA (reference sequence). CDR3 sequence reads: CSALGAQNSPLHF. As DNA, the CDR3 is TGCAGTGCACTTGGGGCCCAAAATTCACCCCTCCACTTT.

CDR3: CASKRGQGSYEQYF. In nucleotides, the CDR3 is TGTGCCAGCAAGAGGGGACAGGGATCCTACGAGCAGTACTTC. The V call is TRBV6-1, the J call TRBJ2-7; 9 positions agree with TRBD1. The CDR3 length is 14 residues. J was trimmed by 1 base and V by 7 bases; bases with no gene match: 5. Per germline, CDR1 MNHNS and CDR2 SASEGT.

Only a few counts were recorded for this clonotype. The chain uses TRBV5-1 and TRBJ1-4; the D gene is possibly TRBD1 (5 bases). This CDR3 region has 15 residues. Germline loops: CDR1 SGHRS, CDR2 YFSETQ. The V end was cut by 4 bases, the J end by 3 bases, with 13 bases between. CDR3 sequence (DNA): TGCGCCAGCAGCCCCGGGGGAACTTCTAATGAAAAACTGTTTTTT. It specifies CASSPGGTSNEKLFF.

The CDR3 spells CASSFSRGHTETQYF. CDR3 sequence (DNA): TGTGCCAGCAGCTTCTCAAGGGGGCATACGGAGACCCAGTACTTC. This chain uses TRBV13 with TRBJ2-5; 7 positions agree with TRBD1. The trim removed 3 bases at V and 5 bases at J, leaving 9 bases unmatched. This CDR3 comprises 15 residues. Germline values: CDR1 PRHDT, CDR2 FYEKMQ (reference sequence).

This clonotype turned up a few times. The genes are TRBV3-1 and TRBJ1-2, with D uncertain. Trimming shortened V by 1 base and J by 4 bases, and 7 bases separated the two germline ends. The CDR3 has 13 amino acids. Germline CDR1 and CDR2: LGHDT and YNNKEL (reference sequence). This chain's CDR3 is CASSQGSRYGYTF. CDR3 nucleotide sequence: TGTGCCAGCAGCCAAGGGTCCCGCTATGGCTACACCTTC.

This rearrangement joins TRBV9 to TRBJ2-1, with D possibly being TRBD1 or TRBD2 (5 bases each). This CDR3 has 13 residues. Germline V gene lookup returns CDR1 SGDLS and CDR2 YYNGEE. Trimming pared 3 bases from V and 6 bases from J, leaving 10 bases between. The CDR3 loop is CASSGRGGNEQFF. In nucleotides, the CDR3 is TGTGCCAGCAGCGGTCGTGGGGGCAATGAGCAGTTCTTC. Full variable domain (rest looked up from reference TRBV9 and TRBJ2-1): DSGVTQTPKHLITATGQRVTLRCSPRSGDLSVYWYQQSLDQGLQFLIQYYNGEERAKGNILERFSAQQFPDLHSELNLSSLELGDSALYFCASSGRGGNEQFFGPGTRLTVL.

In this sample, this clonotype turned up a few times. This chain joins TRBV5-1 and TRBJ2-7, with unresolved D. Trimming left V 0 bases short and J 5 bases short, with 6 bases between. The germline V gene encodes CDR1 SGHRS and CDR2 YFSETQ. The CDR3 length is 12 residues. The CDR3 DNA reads TGCGCCAGCAGCTTGGCCTTTGACGAGCAGTACTTC. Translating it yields CASSLAFDEQYF.

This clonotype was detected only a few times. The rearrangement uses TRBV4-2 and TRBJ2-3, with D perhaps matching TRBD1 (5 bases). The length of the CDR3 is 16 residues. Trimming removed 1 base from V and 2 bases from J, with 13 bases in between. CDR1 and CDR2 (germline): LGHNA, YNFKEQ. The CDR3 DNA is TGTGCCAGCAGCCAAGGGGGCTACCGTAACACAGATACGCAGTATTTT. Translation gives CASSQGGYRNTDTQYF.

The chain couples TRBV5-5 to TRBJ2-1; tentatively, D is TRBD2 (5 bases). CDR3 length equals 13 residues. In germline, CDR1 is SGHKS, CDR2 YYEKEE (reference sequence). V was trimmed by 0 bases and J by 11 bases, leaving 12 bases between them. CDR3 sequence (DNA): TGTGCCAGCAGCTTGGGTGCCGGGGAAAAGCAGTTCTTC. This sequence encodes CASSLGAGEKQFF. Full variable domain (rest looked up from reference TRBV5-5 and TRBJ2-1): DAGVTQSPTHLIKTRGQQVTLRCSPISGHKSVSWYQQVLGQGPQFIFQYYEKEERGRGNFPDRFSARQFPNYSSELNVNALLLGDSALYLCASSLGAGEKQFFGPGTRLTVL.

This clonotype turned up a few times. The CDR3 is CASLKTQVLKGNEQFF. The DNA of the CDR3 is TGTGCCAGCTTAAAAACTCAGGTGCTGAAGGGAAATGAGCAGTTCTTC. V gene TRBV18 combines with J gene TRBJ2-1; D not resolved. CDR3 length equals 16 residues. V was cut by 7 bases and J by 7 bases, with 23 bases left in between. The V gene's germline CDR1 is KGHSH and CDR2 LQKENI.

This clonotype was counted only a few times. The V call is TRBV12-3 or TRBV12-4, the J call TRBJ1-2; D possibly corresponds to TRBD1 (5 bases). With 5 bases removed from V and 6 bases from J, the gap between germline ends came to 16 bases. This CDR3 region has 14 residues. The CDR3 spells CASSRSGARDGYTF. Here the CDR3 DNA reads TGTGCCAGCAGTAGATCCGGGGCCAGGGATGGCTACACCTTC.

In nucleotides, the CDR3 is TGTGCCATCAGGGCTGGACCTCTCGGGGAGACCCAGTACTTC. It codes for CAIRAGPLGETQYF. The chain employs TRBV10-3 and TRBJ2-5; unclear D gene. V gave up 6 bases and J gave up 5 bases, with 16 bases separating them. Germline V gene sequence: CDR1 ENHRY, CDR2 SYGVKD. The CDR3 extends over 14 amino acids.

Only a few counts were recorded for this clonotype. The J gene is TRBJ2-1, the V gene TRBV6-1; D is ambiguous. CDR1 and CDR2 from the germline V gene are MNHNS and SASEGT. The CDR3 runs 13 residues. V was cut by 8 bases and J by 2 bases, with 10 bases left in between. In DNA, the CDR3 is TGTGCCAGCGAGGAGCTCCCCTACAATGAGCAGTTCTTC. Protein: CASEELPYNEQFF.

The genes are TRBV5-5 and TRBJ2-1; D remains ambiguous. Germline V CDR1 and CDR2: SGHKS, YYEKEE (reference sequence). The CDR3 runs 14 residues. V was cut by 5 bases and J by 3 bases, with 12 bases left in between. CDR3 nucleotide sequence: TGTGCCAGCAGTTTTAGAAGGGACTACAATGAGCAGTTCTTC. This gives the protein CASSFRRDYNEQFF.

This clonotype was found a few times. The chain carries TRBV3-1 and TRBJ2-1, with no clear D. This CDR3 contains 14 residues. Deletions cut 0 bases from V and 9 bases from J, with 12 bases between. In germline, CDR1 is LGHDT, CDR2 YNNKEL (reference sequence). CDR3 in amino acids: CASSQDHKGSEQFF. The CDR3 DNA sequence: TGTGCCAGCAGCCAAGACCACAAGGGAAGTGAGCAGTTCTTC.

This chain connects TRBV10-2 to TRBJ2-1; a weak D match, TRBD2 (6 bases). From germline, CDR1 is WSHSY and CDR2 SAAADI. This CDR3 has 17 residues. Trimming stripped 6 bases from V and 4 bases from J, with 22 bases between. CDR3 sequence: CASSRDGGTLGYNEQFF. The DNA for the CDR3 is TGCGCCAGCAGCCGAGACGGAGGGACCCTTGGATACAATGAGCAGTTCTTC.

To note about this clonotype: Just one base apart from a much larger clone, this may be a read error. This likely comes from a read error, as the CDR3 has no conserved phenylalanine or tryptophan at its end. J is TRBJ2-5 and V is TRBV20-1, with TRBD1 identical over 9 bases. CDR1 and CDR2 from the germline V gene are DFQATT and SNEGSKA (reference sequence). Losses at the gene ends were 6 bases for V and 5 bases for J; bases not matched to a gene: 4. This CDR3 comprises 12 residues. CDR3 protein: CSARDRVETQYL. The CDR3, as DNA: TGCAGTGCGAGGGACAGGGTTGAGACCCAGTACCTC.

As DNA, the CDR3 is TGTGCCAGCAGCTTGAGGGAGGGCCTCGGCAATGAGCAGTTCTTC. Translated: CASSLREGLGNEQFF. V and J are TRBV7-2 and TRBJ2-1; TRBD2 matches 7 bases. J gave up 6 bases and V 3 bases, and 8 bases lay outside the gene matches. The germline gives CDR1 SGHTA, CDR2 FQGNSA. CDR3 length equals 15 residues. The variable domain in full, with the rest retrieved from reference TRBV7-2 and TRBJ2-1, is GAGVSQSPSNKVTEKGKDVELRCDPISGHTALYWYRQSLGQGLEFLIYFQGNSAPDKSGLPSDRFSAERTGGSVSTLTIQRTQQEDSAVYLCASSLREGLGNEQFFGPGTRLTVL.

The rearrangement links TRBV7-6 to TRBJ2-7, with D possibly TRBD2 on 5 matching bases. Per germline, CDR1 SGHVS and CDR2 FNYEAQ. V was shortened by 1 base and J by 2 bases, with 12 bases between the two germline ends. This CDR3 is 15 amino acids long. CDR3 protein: CASSLDRSGAYEQYF. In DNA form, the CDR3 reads TGTGCCAGCAGCTTAGACCGGAGCGGAGCCTACGAGCAGTACTTC.